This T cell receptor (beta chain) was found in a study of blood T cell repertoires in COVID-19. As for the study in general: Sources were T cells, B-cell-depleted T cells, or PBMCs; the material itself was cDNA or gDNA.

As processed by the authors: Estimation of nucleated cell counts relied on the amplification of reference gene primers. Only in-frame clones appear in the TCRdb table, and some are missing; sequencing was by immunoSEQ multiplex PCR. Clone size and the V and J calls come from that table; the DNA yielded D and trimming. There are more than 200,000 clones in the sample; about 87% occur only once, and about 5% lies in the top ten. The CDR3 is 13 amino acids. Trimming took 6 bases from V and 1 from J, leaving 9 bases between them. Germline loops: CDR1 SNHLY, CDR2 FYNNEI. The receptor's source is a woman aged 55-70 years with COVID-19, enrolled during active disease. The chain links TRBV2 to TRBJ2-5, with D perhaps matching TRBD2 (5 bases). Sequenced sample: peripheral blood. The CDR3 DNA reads TGTGCCAGCAGGCCCAGCGGCCAAGAGACCCAGTACTTC. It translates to CASRPSGQETQYF.